These 29 T cell receptor beta chains were all obtained from the same sample, sequenced in a study of T cells in tuberculosis. Time point specified: new active TB diagnosis, blood taken before or within 7 days of starting treatment. Data came from immunoSEQ multiplex PCR; TCRdb stores just in-frame clones and leaves some out. The data show about 35,000 clones, roughly 94% seen once. The starting material was PBMCs, obtained at tuberculosis diagnosis. These receptors were collected from an adult with tuberculosis. Some clones in this sample may be carry-over from other donors' samples.

V and J are TRBV7-2 and TRBJ1-2, with 9 bases that match TRBD1. This CDR3 contains 17 residues. V trimming: 2 bases; J trimming: 4 bases; junction bases outside the gene matches: 11. Per the germline V gene, CDR1 is SGHTA and CDR2 is FQGNSA. DNA for the CDR3: TGTGCCAGCAGCTTACAAGGACAGGGGAGTTTTAGCTATGGCTACACCTTC. Protein sequence: CASSLQGQGSFSYGYTF. Full variable domain (remainder filled in from reference TRBV7-2 and TRBJ1-2): GAGVSQSPSNKVTEKGKDVELRCDPISGHTALYWYRQSLGQGLEFLIYFQGNSAPDKSGLPSDRFSAERTGGSVSTLTIQRTQQEDSAVYLCASSLQGQGSFSYGYTFGSGTRLTVV.

This clone was detected once. The rearrangement joins TRBV5-6 to TRBJ1-1, with D maybe TRBD1 (6 bases). Trimming shortened V by 4 bases and J by 3 bases, and 19 bases separated the two germline ends. Germline-derived CDR1 and CDR2 are SGHDT and YYEEEE. This CDR3 contains 16 residues. This chain's CDR3 is CASSKPNRATDTEAFF. The CDR3, as DNA: TGTGCCAGCAGCAAACCGAACAGGGCTACCGACACTGAAGCTTTCTTT.

The sample holds a few counts of this clone. The V and J genes are TRBV6-4 and TRBJ1-2, with 8 bases lining up with TRBD1. Trimming cost V 0 bases and J 6 bases; bases outside gene matches: 9. CDR1 is MRHNA and CDR2 is SNTAGT in the germline V gene. The CDR3 sequence is 16 residues long. In DNA form, the CDR3 reads TGTGCCAGCAGTGACTCTCCAGGGGGCGATCTTCATGGCTACACCTTC. Its translation: CASSDSPGGDLHGYTF.

The chain joins TRBV5-6 to TRBJ1-2; 9 bases match TRBD1. The junction had 5 bases not matched to a gene; V was cut back by 4 bases and J by 4 bases. This CDR3 has 14 residues. Germline values: CDR1 SGHDT, CDR2 YYEEEE. This chain's CDR3 is CASSGTGSAYGYTF. The DNA for the CDR3 is TGTGCCAGCAGCGGGACAGGGTCGGCCTATGGCTACACCTTC.

The V call is TRBV18, the J call TRBJ2-7, with 15 bases that match TRBD2. This CDR3 has 16 amino acids. Trimming at V came to 2 bases and at J to 4 bases, leaving 3 bases not matched to a gene. Germline loops: CDR1 KGHSH, CDR2 LQKENI. The CDR3 region is CASSPGLAGGLYEQYF. CDR3 coding DNA: TGTGCCAGCTCACCAGGACTAGCGGGGGGGCTATACGAGCAGTACTTC.

The V gene is TRBV5-6, the J gene TRBJ2-7; possibly TRBD1 for D (7 bases). V dropped 0 bases and J dropped 9 bases, with 13 bases sitting between them. CDR3 length: 13 residues. The germline V gene encodes CDR1 SGHDT and CDR2 YYEEEE. In DNA, the CDR3 is TGTGCCAGCAGCTTGGGAGGAGGGGGCGGGCAGTACTTC. This translates into CASSLGGGGGQYF.

On this clone itself: The CDR3 ends on some other residue instead of the conserved phenylalanine or tryptophan, so this is likely a read error. The chain combines TRBV5-1 with TRBJ1-2; 7 nucleotides agree with TRBD1. Germline lookup yields CDR1 SGHRS and CDR2 YFSETQ. This CDR3 is built from 14 residues. Unmatched junction bases numbered 4, after V lost 3 bases and J lost 2 bases. The CDR3, as DNA: TGCGCCAGCAGCTCAAAGACAGGGAACTATGGCTACACCTCC. Residues: CASSSKTGNYGYTS.

This sequence joins TRBV4-2 and TRBJ2-2; tentative D call: TRBD2 (5 bases). The CDR3 has 16 amino acids. The germline CDR1 and CDR2 sequences are LGHNA and YNFKEQ. V shed 0 bases and J shed 6 bases, with 14 bases lying between them. In DNA, the CDR3 is TGTGCCAGCAGCCAAGAGATCCTAGCCTCTGCCGGGGAGCTGTTTTTT. Translating it yields CASSQEILASAGELFF.

The sample holds one count of this clone. The chain joins TRBV4-1 to TRBJ2-7, with 7 bases lining up with TRBD2. CDR1 and CDR2 (germline): MGHRA, YSYEKL. The trim removed 1 base at V and 5 bases at J, leaving 5 bases unmatched. The CDR3 spans 14 residues. This chain's CDR3 is CASSQVLRGDEQYF. The DNA for the CDR3 is TGCGCCAGCAGCCAAGTTCTCCGGGGGGACGAGCAGTACTTC.

The chain links TRBV19 to TRBJ2-4, with 7 bases fitting TRBD2. Unmatched junction bases numbered 14, after V lost 6 bases and J lost 9 bases. Germline V lookup: CDR1 LNHDA, CDR2 SQIVND (reference sequence). This CDR3 has 15 amino acids. The CDR3 nucleotides read TGTGCCAGTAGCTCTGAGCGGGGAGGGTTGAGCATTCAGTACTTC. Protein: CASSSERGGLSIQYF.

V and J are TRBV5-1 and TRBJ1-6; TRBD1 aligns across 10 bases. Germline CDR1 reads SGHRS; CDR2 reads YFSETQ. This CDR3 spans 17 amino acids. Trimming at V came to 0 bases and at J to 5 bases, leaving 5 bases not matched to a gene. The CDR3 reads CASSLVGQGVNNSPLHF. The CDR3 DNA reads TGCGCCAGCAGCTTGGTTGGACAGGGGGTTAATAATTCACCCCTCCACTTT.

This sequence joins TRBV30 and TRBJ1-3; D unresolved. V lost 1 base to trimming and J lost 4 bases, with 8 bases between them. Germline assignment: CDR1 GTSNPN and CDR2 SVGIG (reference sequence). This CDR3 comprises 13 residues. The DNA for the CDR3 is TGTGCCTGGAGTGGAGGGCAGGGAAACACCATATATTTT. It translates to CAWSGGQGNTIYF.

The V gene is TRBV5-5, the J gene TRBJ2-7; possibly TRBD2 for D (6 bases). Looked up from germline, CDR1 is SGHKS and CDR2 is YYEKEE (reference sequence). The V and J ends lost 4 bases and 3 bases respectively, with 17 bases between them. The length of the CDR3 is 15 residues. CDR3 amino acids: CASSPTPGDLYEQYF. CDR3 nucleotides: TGTGCCAGCAGCCCTACCCCGGGGGACCTCTACGAGCAGTACTTC.

This clone was picked up a small number of times. This chain joins TRBV6-4 and TRBJ2-3, with 10 bases aligning to TRBD2. The trim removed 4 bases at V and 1 base at J, leaving 2 bases unmatched. Germline V gene lookup returns CDR1 MRHNA and CDR2 SNTAGT. The CDR3 consists of 15 residues. The CDR3: CASSATSGGTDTQYF. The CDR3 nucleotides read TGTGCCAGCAGTGCAACTAGCGGGGGCACAGATACGCAGTATTTT.

The V call is TRBV19, the J call TRBJ2-4; D might be TRBD2 (5 bases). CDR3 size: 11 residues. Germline CDR1 LNHDA, CDR2 SQIVND (reference sequence). Trimming took off 9 bases at V and 4 bases at J, with 7 bases between the two ends. The CDR3 region has the DNA TGTGCCAGACGGGGAAAAAACATTCAGTACTTC. It specifies CARRGKNIQYF.

This chain joins TRBV18 and TRBJ1-5; 10 bases fit TRBD1. This CDR3 has 16 residues. Trimming cost V 3 bases and J 6 bases; bases outside gene matches: 8. Germline V CDR1 and CDR2: KGHSH, LQKENI. CDR3 coding DNA: TGTGCCAGCTCACCTTTTGACAGGGGGCTTCGTCAGCCCCAGCATTTT. Its translation is CASSPFDRGLRQPQHF.

The chain has TRBV29-1 and TRBJ1-4; possibly TRBD1 for D (5 bases). This CDR3 spans 12 amino acids. Germline-derived CDR1 and CDR2 are SQVTM and ANQGSEA. Trimming removed 2 bases from V and 7 bases from J, with 8 bases in between. CDR3 DNA: TGCAGCGTTGAACAGGGAGGTGAAAAACTGTTTTTT. This gives the protein CSVEQGGEKLFF.

The chain employs TRBV7-5 and TRBJ1-6. TRBV7-5 is designated a pseudogene. This CDR3 spans 15 amino acids. The DNA of the CDR3 is TGTGTCAGAAGCCAATCCCTGAGGGCCAATTCACCCCTCCACTTT. Amino acids: CVRSQSLRANSPLHF.

This sequence joins TRBV14 and TRBJ1-1; 7 positions agree with TRBD1. The junction had 13 bases not matched to a gene; V was cut back by 4 bases and J by 2 bases. The CDR3 totals 17 residues. The germline CDR1 and CDR2 sequences are SGHDN and FVKESK. CDR3 in amino acids: CASSLRGPLHPNTEAFF. DNA for the CDR3: TGTGCCAGCAGCCTAAGGGGGCCATTACACCCTAACACTGAAGCTTTCTTT.

This chain uses TRBV7-2 with TRBJ2-2; 8 bases fit TRBD2. Germline assignment: CDR1 SGHTA and CDR2 FQGNSA. Losses at the gene ends were 1 base for V and 6 bases for J; bases not matched to a gene: 7. CDR3 length: 16 residues. The CDR3 loop is CASSLVPGGAAGELFF. Written as DNA, the CDR3 is TGTGCCAGCAGCTTAGTCCCCGGGGGGGCCGCCGGGGAGCTGTTTTTT.

The chain is built from TRBV6-5 and TRBJ2-1; D might be TRBD2 (5 bases). Trimming shortened V by 0 bases and J by 2 bases, and 5 bases separated the two germline ends. This CDR3 region has 14 residues. Germline assignment: CDR1 MNHEY and CDR2 SVGAGI. The chain's CDR3 is CASSYSGTYNEQFF. In DNA form, the CDR3 reads TGTGCCAGCAGTTACTCCGGGACCTACAATGAGCAGTTCTTC.

The V gene is TRBV10-3, the J gene TRBJ1-1, with D possibly matching TRBD1 (5 bases). With 10 bases removed from V and 4 bases from J, the gap between germline ends came to 16 bases. CDR3 length: 13 residues. The V gene's germline CDR1 is ENHRY and CDR2 SYGVKD. As DNA, the CDR3 is TGTGCCACCCAGACAGCCCTGGGCACTGAAGCTTTCTTT. Its protein is CATQTALGTEAFF.

The chain carries TRBV6-5 and TRBJ1-3, with 7 bases fitting TRBD1. The CDR3 has 14 residues. The V and J ends lost 6 bases and 7 bases, in that order; junction bases with no gene match: 9. Germline V lookup: CDR1 MNHEY, CDR2 SVGAGI. The CDR3 DNA follows: TGTGCCAGCAGCACAGGGGCCGGAGGTAACACCATATATTTT. It is translated as CASSTGAGGNTIYF.

This clone occurred once. This chain joins TRBV5-1 and TRBJ2-3, with D perhaps TRBD1 (6 bases). V shed 7 bases and J shed 0 bases, with 12 bases lying between them. This CDR3 comprises 14 residues. The V gene's germline CDR1 is SGHRS and CDR2 YFSETQ. The CDR3 sequence is CASVRDTSTDTQYF. Here the CDR3 DNA reads TGCGCCAGCGTTCGGGACACCAGCACAGATACGCAGTATTTT.

V is TRBV10-3 and J is TRBJ1-1, with D perhaps TRBD1 (5 bases). The CDR3 has 13 residues. Germline V gives CDR1 ENHRY, CDR2 SYGVKD. Between the trimmed V and J ends, which lost 10 bases and 4 bases, there was a span of 16 bases. CDR3 nucleotides: TGTGCCACGCTACTACCGGGACTCACTGAAGCTTTCTTT. It is translated as CATLLPGLTEAFF.

This clone was observed a single time. The chain joins TRBV29-1 to TRBJ1-1, with 7 bases identical to TRBD1. Germline trimming cut 4 bases from V and 11 bases from J; bases unmatched to any gene: 7. Per germline, CDR1 SQVTM and CDR2 ANQGSEA. The CDR3 spans 11 residues. CDR3 amino acids: CSVATGVGAFF. DNA for the CDR3: TGCAGCGTTGCAACAGGGGTGGGGGCTTTCTTT. The entire variable domain, with the rest obtained from reference TRBV29-1 and TRBJ1-1, is as follows: SAVISQKPSRDICQRGTSLTIQCQVDSQVTMMFWYRQQPGQSLTLIATANQGSEATYESGFVIDKFPISRPNLTFSTLTVSNMSPEDSSIYLCSVATGVGAFFGQGTRLTVV.

The count of this clone is one. The J gene is TRBJ1-1, the V gene TRBV27; possibly TRBD1 for D (5 bases). The CDR3 is 13 amino acids. The germline V gene encodes CDR1 MNHEY and CDR2 SMNVEV (reference sequence). With 6 bases removed from V and 1 base from J, the gap between germline ends came to 9 bases. The CDR3 nucleotides are TGTGCCAGCAGGGGAGGGGAGAACACTGAAGCTTTCTTT. It yields the protein CASRGGENTEAFF.

This chain joins TRBV2 and TRBJ1-1, with D unresolved. The CDR3 contains 13 residues. Trimming left V 8 bases short and J 1 base short, with 11 bases between. Germline V CDR1 and CDR2: SNHLY, FYNNEI. The CDR3 DNA follows: TGTGCCAGCGGAGGAGACGGGAACACTGAAGCTTTCTTT. It yields the protein CASGGDGNTEAFF.

The chain links TRBV18 to TRBJ1-4; D remains ambiguous. This CDR3 is built from 15 residues. Germline V lookup: CDR1 KGHSH, CDR2 LQKENI. Trimming took 2 bases from V and 8 from J, leaving 15 bases between them. As DNA, the CDR3 is TGTGCCAGCTCACCATCGGAGGTGGCGCGGGAAAAACTGTTTTTT. Translated: CASSPSEVAREKLFF.